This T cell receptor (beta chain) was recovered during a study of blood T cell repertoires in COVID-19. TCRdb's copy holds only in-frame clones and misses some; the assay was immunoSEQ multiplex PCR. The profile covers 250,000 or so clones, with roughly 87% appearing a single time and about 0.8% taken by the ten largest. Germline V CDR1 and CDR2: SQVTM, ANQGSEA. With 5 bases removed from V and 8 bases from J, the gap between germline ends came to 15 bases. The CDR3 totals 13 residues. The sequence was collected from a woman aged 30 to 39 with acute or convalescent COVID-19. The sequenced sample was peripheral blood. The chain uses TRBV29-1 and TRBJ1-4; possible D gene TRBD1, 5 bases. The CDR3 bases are TGCAGCGTTATCGGGGGGAGAAGGGAAAAACTGTTTTTT. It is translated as CSVIGGRREKLFF.